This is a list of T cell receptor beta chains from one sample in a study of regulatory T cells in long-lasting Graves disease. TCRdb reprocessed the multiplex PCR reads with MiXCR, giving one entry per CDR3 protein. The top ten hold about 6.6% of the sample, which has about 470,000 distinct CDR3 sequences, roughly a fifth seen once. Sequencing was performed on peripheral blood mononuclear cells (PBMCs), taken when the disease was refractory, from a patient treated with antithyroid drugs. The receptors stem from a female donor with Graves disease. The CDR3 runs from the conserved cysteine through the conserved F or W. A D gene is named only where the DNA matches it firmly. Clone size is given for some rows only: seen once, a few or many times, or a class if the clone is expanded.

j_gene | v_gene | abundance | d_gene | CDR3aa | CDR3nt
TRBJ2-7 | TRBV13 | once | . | CASSPGPGHYEQYF | TGTGCCAGCAGCCCTGGCCCGGGACACTACGAGCAGTACTTT
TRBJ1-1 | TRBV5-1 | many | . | CASSLNGGETEAFF | TGCGCCAGCAGCTTGAACGGAGGGGAGACTGAAGCTTTCTTT
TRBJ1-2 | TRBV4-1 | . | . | CASSQDFGGQNYGYTF | TGCGCCAGCAGCCAAGATTTCGGGGGGCAGAACTATGGCTACACCTTC
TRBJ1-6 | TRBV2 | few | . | CASTSRVNSPLHF | TGTGCCAGCACAAGTCGGGTAAATTCACCCCTCCACTTT
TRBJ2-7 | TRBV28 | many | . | CASSWGPRDNLYEQYF | TGTGCCAGCAGTTGGGGGCCAAGGGACAACCTTTACGAGCAGTACTTC
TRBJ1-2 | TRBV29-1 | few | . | CSVEKTGRLYTF | TGCAGCGTTGAAAAGACCGGGAGGCTGTACACCTTC
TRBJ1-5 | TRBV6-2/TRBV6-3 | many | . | CASRTGGPQHF | TGTGCCAGCAGAACGGGGGGCCCCCAGCATTTT
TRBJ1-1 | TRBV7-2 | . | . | CASSLDDGDEAFF | TGTGCCAGCAGCTTAGACGACGGCGACGAAGCTTTCTTT
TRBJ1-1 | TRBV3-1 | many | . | CASSRSLTSDTEAFF | TGTGCCAGCAGCCGCTCCTTGACCAGTGACACTGAAGCTTTCTTT
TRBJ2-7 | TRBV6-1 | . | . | CASSEFVTGQMARVYEQYF | TGTGCCAGCAGTGAATTCGTCACGGGGCAGATGGCGCGGGTCTACGAGCAGTACTTC
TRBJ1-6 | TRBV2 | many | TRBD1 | CARRQGNSPLHF | TGTGCCAGGCGACAGGGAAATTCACCCCTCCACTTT
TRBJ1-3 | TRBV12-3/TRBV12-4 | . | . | CASSSRRAGENTIYF | TGTGCCAGCAGTTCCCGTAGGGCAGGGGAAAACACCATATATTTT
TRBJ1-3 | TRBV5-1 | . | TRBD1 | CASSYGQARGNTIYF | TGCGCCAGCAGCTACGGACAGGCTCGTGGAAACACCATATATTTT
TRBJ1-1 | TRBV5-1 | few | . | CASHQPDWNTEAFF | TGCGCCAGCCATCAACCGGATTGGAACACTGAAGCTTTCTTT
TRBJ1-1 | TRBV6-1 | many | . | CASRRQWNTEAFF | TGTGCCAGCAGAAGACAGTGGAACACTGAAGCTTTCTTT
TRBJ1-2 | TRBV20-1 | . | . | CSARETVSDGYTF | TGCAGTGCTAGAGAAACAGTTTCTGATGGCTACACCTTC